This TCR beta chain originates from a study of blood T cell repertoires in COVID-19 (dated by TCRdb to 2018 to 2021). With regard to the full study: Samples covering the acute and convalescent phases of COVID-19 were provided by collaborators in the United States, Italy and Spain. Where available, HLA class I and class II types were taken from metadata supplied by the sample provider and were not determined by assay-based typing. The samples were drawn from two sources: the first 160 participants of the ongoing ImmuneRACE study, and 1,254 subjects contributed by 6 global collaborators. Deeply sampled blood TCRbeta repertoires from subjects exposed to, actively infected with, or recovered from COVID-19 were included in the dataset. The repertoires were made available in a free public database intended to serve as a resource for research on the immune response to SARS-CoV-2. Nearly every sample came with metadata listing a de-identified subject ID, COVID-19 status, age in years and sex. The prospective study material was composed of cDNA or gDNA derived from T cells, B-cell-depleted T cells, or PBMCs.

One collaborating source in Seattle enrolled patients while the patients were actively infected and followed the patients over time throughout the course of disease. Collaborating institutions collected whole blood in K2EDTA tubes following their own protocols. For TCRbeta analysis, collaborator samples were shipped as frozen whole blood, as isolated PBMCs, or as DNA extracted from either sample type. The immunoSEQ Assay, a bias-controlled multiplex PCR, was used to amplify TCRbeta CDR3 regions from genomic DNA. Processing in the source paper ran as follows. Nucleated cell counts per sample were estimated from amplification of reference gene primers within the assay. To quantify the absolute abundance of each unique TCRbeta CDR3 rearrangement, sequence reads were collapsed and filtered. Productive Simpson clonality was computed per sample as the square root of Simpson's diversity index over productive rearrangements. TCRdb obtained this table from immuneACCESS and retained in-frame rearrangements with V and J assigned. These tables miss some clones; where compared with another copy, unresolved V genes account for less than half of the shortfall, and the remainder is unexplained. The DNA was the basis for D and trimming; V, J and clone size are from that table. The sample has some 400,000 clones on record, around 87% of them singletons. The ten largest account for over 9.5% of the sample.

What the work shows at the level of the full study, not this receptor alone: The quantity of clinical and demographic metadata differed by source and by participant and was supplied without curation.

Cut back by 0 bases and 3 bases, the V and J ends lie 13 bases apart. The cysteine opens and the phenylalanine closes a CDR3 of 15 amino acids. Of the read, only the CDR3 DNA is kept; its 45 bases are in frame from base 1. The CDR1 and CDR2 encoded by the germline V gene are SGDLS and YYNGEE. As for this clone: Its target antigen remains unknown. No base quality values were provided; no much bigger clone lies one nucleotide off.

The sequence was obtained from a woman aged 25-40 years with COVID-19, enrolled during active disease. The V and J segments used are TRBV9 and TRBJ2-7; there is no confident call for the D gene. Sequenced: peripheral blood. The DNA sequence reads TGTGCCAGCAGCGTAGCCGACACTTCAGACTACGAGCAGTACTTC. This codes for CASSVADTSDYEQYF.